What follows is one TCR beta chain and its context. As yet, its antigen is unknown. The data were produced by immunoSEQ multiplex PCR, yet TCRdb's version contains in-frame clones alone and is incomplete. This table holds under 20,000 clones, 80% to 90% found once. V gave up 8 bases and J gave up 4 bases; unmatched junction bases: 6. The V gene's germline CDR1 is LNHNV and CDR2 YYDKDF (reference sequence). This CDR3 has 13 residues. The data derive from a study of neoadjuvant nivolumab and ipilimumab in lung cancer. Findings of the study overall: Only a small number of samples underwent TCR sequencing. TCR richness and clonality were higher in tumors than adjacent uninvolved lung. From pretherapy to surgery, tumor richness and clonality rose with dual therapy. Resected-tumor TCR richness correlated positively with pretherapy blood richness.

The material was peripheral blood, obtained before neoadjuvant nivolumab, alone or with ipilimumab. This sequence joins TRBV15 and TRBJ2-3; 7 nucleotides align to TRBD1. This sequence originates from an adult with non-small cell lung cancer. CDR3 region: CATQGTDPDTQYF. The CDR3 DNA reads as TGTGCCACCCAGGGGACAGATCCAGATACGCAGTATTTT. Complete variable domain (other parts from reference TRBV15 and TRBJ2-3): DAMVIQNPRYQVTQFGKPVTLSCSQTLNHNVMYWYQQKSSQAPKLLFHYYDKDFNNEADTPDNFQSRRPNTSFCFLDIRSPGLGDTAMYLCATQGTDPDTQYFGPGTRLTVL.